The clone carrying this T cell receptor (beta chain) has only one observation. Antigen: not known. From the multiplex PCR reads, TCRdb called clonotypes with MiXCR, one entry per CDR3 protein. The table records about 270,000 distinct CDR3 sequences, roughly 30% of them present only once. The data originate from a study of breast tumors, draining lymph nodes, adjacent tissues. Study conclusions and caveats: The lymph node origin of tumor T cells was framed as consistent with a hypothesis, not demonstrated. The data were judged consistent with most tumor T cells coming from lymph node and expanding in tumor. Compared with lymph nodes, tumors were less diverse; compared with nontumor tissue, more. Compared with basal-like, luminal-like tumors shared significantly more repertoire with nontumor tissue.

Samples came from axillary lymph nodes draining the breast cancer. The source material was axillary lymph node tissue. This TCR derives from a female donor with breast cancer. Some clones in this sample may be carry-over from other donors' samples.

The CDR3 region is CASREQGFDEQFF. As DNA, the CDR3 is TGTGCCAGCAGAGAACAGGGGTTCGATGAGCAGTTCTTC. This sequence joins TRBV7-3 and TRBJ2-1; 7 nucleotides align to TRBD1. V shed 6 bases, J shed 8 bases, and the junction held 7 bases outside the gene matches. This CDR3 has 13 residues. Germline V gene data show CDR1 as SGHTA and CDR2 as FQGTGA.